Detailed here is one T cell receptor beta chain. This clonotype is medium-sized (0.01 to 0.1%) as judged by frequency; no count is noted. This clone's antigen is unknown. A Human TCR Profiling Kit was used to prepare UMI-labeled 5' RACE TCRbeta libraries. The same number of PCR cycles was used to prepare all TCRbeta libraries in parallel. The source study handled its data this way. The number of functional CDR3beta clonotypes in each TCRbeta library ranged from roughly 2,800 to 20,000. UMI extraction and consensus assembly used MIGEC 1.2.9, requiring at least three reads per UMI. In-frame CDR3beta repertoires were extracted with MiXCR 3.0.3. Each sample was downsampled to 42,000 randomly selected UMIs before diversity metrics were computed in VDJtools 1.2.1. For the top 3,000 clones of each sample pair, the repertoire overlap metrics D, R and F2 were calculated in VDJtools. TCRdb reprocessed the reads, so every CDR3 protein sequence counts as one entry and DNA is not shown. The V and J calls reflect TCRdb's pipeline rather than the authors' work. The sample's records list 5,000 or so distinct CDR3 sequences. Roughly a quarter of the sample is taken by the ten largest.

The data were obtained in a study of human CD8 memory T cell subsets (dated by TCRdb to 2020 to 2021). A note on the overall study: To assess how stem-like (TSTEM), progenitor exhausted-like (TPEX) and effector memory CD8+ T cell subsets are clonally related, the TCRbeta repertoires of these three subsets were compared. Over 5 donors each provided TSTEM, TPEX and effector memory subsets, from which TCRbeta repertoires were obtained. What the work shows at the level of the full study, not this receptor alone: Normalized Shannon-Wiener diversity was similarly high in the TSTEM and TPEX subsets, while the effector memory subsets were comparatively less diverse. Both stem-like subsets shared clonotypes with effector memory cells, but TSTEM and TPEX repertoires overlapped minimally, suggesting distinct antigen spectra. Greater repertoire diversity in TSTEM than in TPEX subsets was suggested by Chao1 estimates, potentially reflecting a broader range of specificities. Only TCRbeta chains were sequenced, and repertoire comparisons were based on six donors, with testing performed by paired t-tests and Bonferroni correction.

Peripheral blood mononuclear cells were isolated from healthy donor buffy coats by density gradient separation. In the study, total CD8+ T cells were enriched by negative magnetic separation with EasySep or MojoSort CD8+ T cell isolation kits. For each subset, total RNA was extracted using an RNeasy Mini Kit from duplicate vials of approximately 160,000 sorted CD8+ T cells. PBMCs were used either fresh or after cryopreservation in fetal bovine serum containing 10% DMSO. Fluorescence-activated cell sorting on a FACSAria III was used to sort the CD8+ T cell subsets to purity. The CDR3 numbers 15 residues from cysteine through phenylalanine. The entry carries no DNA sequence. CDR1 DFQATT and CDR2 SNEGSKA are derived from the germline V gene (reference sequence).

The receptor was derived from a human donor in good health. This chain joins TRBV20-1 to TRBJ2-2; the D call of TRBD2 rests on TCRdb alone, since no DNA is present to check it. The sample was CD8+ T cells from PBMCs. The CDR3 loop reads CSARAGTRDTGELFF.